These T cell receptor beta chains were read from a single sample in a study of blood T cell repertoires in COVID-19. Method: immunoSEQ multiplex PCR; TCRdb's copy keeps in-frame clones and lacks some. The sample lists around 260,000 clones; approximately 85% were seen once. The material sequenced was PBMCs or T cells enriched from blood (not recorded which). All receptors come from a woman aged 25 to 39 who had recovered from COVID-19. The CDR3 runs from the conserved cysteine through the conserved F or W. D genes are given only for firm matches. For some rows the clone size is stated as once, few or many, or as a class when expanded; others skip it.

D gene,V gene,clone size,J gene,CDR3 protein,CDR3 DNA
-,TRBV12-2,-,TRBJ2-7,CASRQLTPRSYEQYF,TGTGCAAGTCGACAATTGACTCCTCGGTCCTACGAGCAGTACTTC
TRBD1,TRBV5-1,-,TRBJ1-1,CASSLVFGQGLEAFF,TGCGCCAGCAGCTTGGTTTTCGGACAGGGACTTGAAGCTTTCTTT
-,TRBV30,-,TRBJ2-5,CAWGGDRQETQYF,TGTGCCTGGGGGGGGGACAGACAAGAGACCCAGTACTTC
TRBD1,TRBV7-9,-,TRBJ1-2,CASSSPGGGHYGYTF,TGTGCCAGCAGCTCCCCGGGAGGGGGCCACTATGGCTACACCTTC
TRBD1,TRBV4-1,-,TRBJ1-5,CASSRDRANQPQHF,TGCGCCAGCAGCCGTGACAGGGCAAATCAGCCCCAGCATTTT
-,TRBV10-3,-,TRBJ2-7,CAISESRGGYEQYF,TGTGCCATCAGTGAGTCCCGTGGAGGGTACGAGCAGTACTTC
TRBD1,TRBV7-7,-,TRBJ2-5,CASSLDRGRQETQYF,TGTGCCAGCAGCTTAGACAGGGGGCGACAAGAGACCCAGTACTTC
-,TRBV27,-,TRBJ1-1,CASSLFGRAEGGAFF,TGTGCCAGCTCCCTCTTCGGCAGGGCCGAAGGGGGAGCTTTCTTT
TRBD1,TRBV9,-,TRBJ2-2,CASSVSRQGAFGELFF,TGTGCCAGCAGCGTATCCAGACAGGGGGCTTTCGGGGAGCTGTTTTTT
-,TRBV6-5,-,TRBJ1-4,CASGRDLRGEKLFF,TGTGCCAGCGGCCGTGATTTAAGAGGTGAAAAACTGTTTTTT
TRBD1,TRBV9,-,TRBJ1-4,CASSGTGSEKLFF,TGTGCCAGCAGCGGGACAGGGTCGGAAAAACTGTTTTTT
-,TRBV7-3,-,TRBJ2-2,CASSSSGSELFF,TGTGCCAGCAGCTCCTCGGGTAGCGAGCTGTTTTTT
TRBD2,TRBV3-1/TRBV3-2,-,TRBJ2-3,CASSKREGGSTDTQYF,TGTGCCAGCAGCAAGCGGGAGGGGGGAAGCACAGATACGCAGTATTTT
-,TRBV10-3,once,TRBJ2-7,CAISESDSSYEQYF,TGTGCCATCAGTGAGTCGGACAGCTCCTACGAGCAGTACTTC
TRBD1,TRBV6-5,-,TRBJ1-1,CASSTGASSSEAFF,TGTGCCAGCAGTACAGGGGCTTCGTCATCTGAAGCTTTCTTT
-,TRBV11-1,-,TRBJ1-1,CASSLDRDTEAFF,TGTGCCAGCAGCTTAGACCGGGACACTGAAGCTTTCTTT
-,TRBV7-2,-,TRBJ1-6,CASSLAQGPNSPLHF,TGTGCCAGCAGCTTAGCCCAGGGGCCCAATTCACCCCTCCACTTT
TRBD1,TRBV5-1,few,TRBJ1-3,CASSYSGTGASSSGNTIYF,TGCGCCAGCAGCTATTCCGGGACAGGGGCTAGTAGCTCTGGAAACACCATATATTTT
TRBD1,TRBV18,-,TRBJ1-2,CASSTTGDGYTF,TGTGCCAGCTCCACGACAGGGGATGGCTACACCTTC
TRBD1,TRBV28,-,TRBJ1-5,CASSFIQGVSNQPQHF,TGTGCCAGCAGTTTTATTCAGGGGGTTAGCAATCAGCCCCAGCATTTT
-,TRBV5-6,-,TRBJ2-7,CASSVGVEQYF,TGTGCCAGCAGCGTCGGGGTTGAGCAGTACTTC
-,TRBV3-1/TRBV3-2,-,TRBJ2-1,CASSQGVFFSYNEQFF,TGTGCCAGCAGCCAAGGAGTCTTTTTCTCCTACAATGAGCAGTTCTTC
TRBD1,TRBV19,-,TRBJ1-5,CASSISTLGTGVQPQHF,TGTGCCAGTAGTATCTCGACTCTCGGGACAGGGGTTCAGCCCCAGCATTTT
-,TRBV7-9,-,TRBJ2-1,CASSLEAPTNEQFF,TGTGCCAGCAGCTTAGAGGCCCCGACTAATGAGCAGTTCTTC
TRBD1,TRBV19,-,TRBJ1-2,CASNPGQGLGYTF,TGTGCCAGTAACCCGGGACAGGGACTTGGCTACACCTTC
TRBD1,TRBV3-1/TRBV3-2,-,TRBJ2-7,CASSPGQGIDEQYF,TGTGCCAGCAGCCCCGGACAGGGAATTGACGAGCAGTACTTC
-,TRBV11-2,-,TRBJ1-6,CASGLDSPNSPLHF,TGTGCCAGCGGACTAGACAGTCCGAATTCACCCCTCCACTTT
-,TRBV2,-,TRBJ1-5,CASSEVGGKQPQHF,TGTGCCAGCAGTGAAGTTGGGGGGAAGCAGCCCCAGCATTTT
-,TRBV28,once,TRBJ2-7,CASSLLGRSSYEQYF,TGTGCCAGCAGTTTGCTAGGGAGAAGCTCCTACGAGCAGTACTTC
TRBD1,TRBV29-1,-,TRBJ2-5,CSASGTVETQYF,TGCAGCGCTTCCGGGACAGTCGAGACCCAGTACTTC
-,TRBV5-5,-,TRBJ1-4,CASSFAGGTRREKLFF,TGTGCCAGCAGTTTCGCGGGCGGGACTCGTCGTGAAAAACTGTTTTTT
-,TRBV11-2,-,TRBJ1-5,CASSLGQGSQPQHF,TGTGCCAGCAGCTTGGGCCAAGGAAGCCAGCCCCAGCATTTT
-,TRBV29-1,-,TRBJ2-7,CSTGARGEQYF,TGCAGCACAGGGGCGCGGGGCGAGCAGTACTTC
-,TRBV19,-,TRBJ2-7,CASSIGHSWNTYEQYF,TGTGCCAGTAGTATAGGGCACAGCTGGAATACCTACGAGCAGTACTTC
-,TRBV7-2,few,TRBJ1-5,CASSLRGRQPQHF,TGTGCCAGCAGCTTAAGAGGGCGTCAGCCCCAGCATTTT
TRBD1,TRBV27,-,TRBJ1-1,CASRDRGSMNTEAFF,TGTGCCAGCAGGGACAGGGGGAGCATGAACACTGAAGCTTTCTTT
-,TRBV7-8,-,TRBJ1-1,CASSRSTYTEAFF,TGTGCCAGCAGCCGTTCGACATACACTGAAGCTTTCTTT
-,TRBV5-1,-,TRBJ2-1,CASSLGRLSSYNEQFF,TGCGCCAGCAGCTTGGGTCGACTGAGCTCCTACAATGAGCAGTTCTTC
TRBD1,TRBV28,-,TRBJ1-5,CASSRTGDRNQPQHF,TGTGCCAGCAGTCGGACAGGGGATAGGAATCAGCCCCAGCATTTT
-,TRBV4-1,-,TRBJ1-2,CASSPLDRSLDGYTF,TGCGCCAGCAGCCCTCTTGACAGGAGCCTCGATGGCTACACCTTC
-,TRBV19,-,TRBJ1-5,CASSRSGQGIFSNQPQHF,TGTGCCAGTAGTAGATCGGGGCAGGGGATATTTAGCAATCAGCCCCAGCATTTT